The rows below give T cell receptor beta chains drawn from one sample of a study of spatial heterogeneity in lung cancer. TCRdb passed the 5' RACE reads through MiXCR, listing each CDR3 protein once. This sample yields under 30,000 distinct CDR3 sequences, of which around 6% are seen a single time; 22% belongs to the top ten. The sample was PBMCs, taken at follow-up. These receptors were collected from a male donor with early-stage non-small cell lung cancer. CDR3s include the opening cysteine and the closing phenylalanine or tryptophan. The order of the fields is CDR3 DNA, CDR3 protein, J gene, V gene, D gene, clone size. D genes are given only for firm matches. Rows give clone size only sometimes, using once, few, many, or a class for an expanded clone.

TGCAGCCATTATAGCGGAACCTACAATGAGCAGTTCTTC CSHYSGTYNEQFF TRBJ2-1 TRBV20-1 NA NA
TGTGCCAGCAGCTTTATTGGGGCAGAAGCTTTCTTT CASSFIGAEAFF TRBJ1-1 TRBV7-3 NA many
TGTGCCATCAATGGGGACTGGGAGAACACCGGGGAGCTGTTTTTT CAINGDWENTGELFF TRBJ2-2 TRBV10-3 NA NA
TGTGCCACCGGGACAGGGTGGGACACCGGGGAGCTGTTTTTT CATGTGWDTGELFF TRBJ2-2 TRBV24-1 TRBD1 NA
TGTGCCAGCAGCTTAAGGACCCCCGGAGGGGGAGAGCAGTTCTTC CASSLRTPGGGEQFF TRBJ2-1 TRBV7-2 NA many
TGTGCCAGCAGCGCACGGGCCTCGAGCTACAATGAGCAGTTCTTC CASSARASSYNEQFF TRBJ2-1 TRBV9 NA few
TGTGCCAGCAGTTTGGCGAACACCGGGGAGCTGTTTTTT CASSLANTGELFF TRBJ2-2 TRBV6-2/TRBV6-3 NA few
TGCAGTGCGGCCGGGAAGAACACTGAAGCTTTCTTT CSAAGKNTEAFF TRBJ1-1 TRBV20-1 NA many
TGTGCCAGCAGCGTAGGACTAGCGGGGGAAGATACGCAGTATTTT CASSVGLAGEDTQYF TRBJ2-3 TRBV9 TRBD2 many
TGCAGTGCTATTGACAGCGGGGGGCCTGACAATGAGCAGTTCTTC CSAIDSGGPDNEQFF TRBJ2-1 TRBV20-1 TRBD2 NA
TGCGCCAGCAGCTGGAGGGACAGGTCAATGAACACTGAAGCTTTCTTT CASSWRDRSMNTEAFF TRBJ1-1 TRBV5-1 TRBD1 many
TGCAGTGCTCCCCGGGACAGATCGTACAATGAGCAGTTCTTC CSAPRDRSYNEQFF TRBJ2-1 TRBV20-1 TRBD1 few
TGTGCCAGCAGTTTTGAGGGCGGGGGGGCCGATACGCAGTATTTT CASSFEGGGADTQYF TRBJ2-3 TRBV27 TRBD2 many
TGCAGTGCTAGCGCCGGAATCAAAAACATTCAGTACTTC CSASAGIKNIQYF TRBJ2-4 TRBV20-1 NA NA
TGTGCCAGCAGCCCCGCAGTGGGATCGTACGGCTACACCTTC CASSPAVGSYGYTF TRBJ1-2 TRBV7-2 NA many
TGTGCCAGCAGACTAACAGGGGCGAGCAATCAGCCCCAGCATTTT CASRLTGASNQPQHF TRBJ1-5 TRBV4-2 TRBD1 few
TGTGCCAGCAGCGGAGAGAATTCGGCGGGCAATCAGCCCCAGCATTTT CASSGENSAGNQPQHF TRBJ1-5 TRBV9 NA few
TGTGCCAGCAGCCTCGACCCGGTCCGGACAGATACGCAGTATTTT CASSLDPVRTDTQYF TRBJ2-3 TRBV7-3 NA many
TGTGCCAGCTCACCGGGGATCCGGGACGAGCAGTACTTC CASSPGIRDEQYF TRBJ2-7 TRBV18 NA many
TGTGCCAGCAGCCAAGATCCTTGGACGGCGGGGCCTGGTGAGCAGTACTTC CASSQDPWTAGPGEQYF TRBJ2-7 TRBV3-1 NA NA
TGTGCCAGCAGCCAAGATTTCCAGGGACTTTCACCCCTCCACTTT CASSQDFQGLSPLHF TRBJ1-6 TRBV4-2 NA many
TGTGCCAGTAGAAACCGGGACAGAGGACAGCCCCAGCATTTT CASRNRDRGQPQHF TRBJ1-5 TRBV19 TRBD1 NA
TGTGCCAGCAGCCACTCCGGGGAGACCCAGTACTTC CASSHSGETQYF TRBJ2-5 TRBV7-6 NA NA
TGTGCCAGCAGTTACCTGGACAGGGAAGGCGAGCAGTACTTC CASSYLDREGEQYF TRBJ2-7 TRBV6-6 TRBD1 many
TGCAGTGCTCCCCCTAGCGGGATTTATAATGAGCAGTTCTTC CSAPPSGIYNEQFF TRBJ2-1 TRBV20-1 TRBD2 many
TGTGCCAGCAGTGACACGGACAGGCCCAATGAAAAACTGTTTTTT CASSDTDRPNEKLFF TRBJ1-4 TRBV25-1 TRBD1 many
TGTGCCAGCAGCTTAGGAGGCGCTAGCGGAACTAGGGGGGAGCAGTTCTTC CASSLGGASGTRGEQFF TRBJ2-1 TRBV13 NA many
TGTGCCAGCAGGACAGGGGCAGGTGGCTACACCTTC CASRTGAGGYTF TRBJ1-2 TRBV7-9 TRBD1 many
TGTGCCAGCAGGTGGAGTGGGCAGCCCCAGCATTTT CASRWSGQPQHF TRBJ1-5 TRBV6-2/TRBV6-3 NA many
TGTGCCAGCAGCGCGGGACAGGCCATCAGTGAAAAACTGTTTTTT CASSAGQAISEKLFF TRBJ1-4 TRBV9 TRBD1 few
TGTGCCAGCAGTTACCCCCCCCCGGGAGGTGGCTACACCTTC CASSYPPPGGGYTF TRBJ1-2 TRBV6-5 NA NA
TGTGCCAGCAGTCCGATGCACAGGGGGCGGGAGCAGTTCTTC CASSPMHRGREQFF TRBJ2-1 TRBV6-1 TRBD1 many
TGTGCCAGCAGCGCCGGGAATCAGCCCCAGCATTTT CASSAGNQPQHF TRBJ1-5 TRBV3-2 NA many
TGTGCCAGCAGTGAATATCCCGACACAGATACGCAGTATTTT CASSEYPDTDTQYF TRBJ2-3 TRBV2 NA many
TGCAGCTCGAGTTCCGGGTTCACAGATACGCAGTATTTT CSSSSGFTDTQYF TRBJ2-3 TRBV29-1 NA many
TGTGCCGAGGTTCAAGCGACTTATGGCACAGATACGCAGTATTTT CAEVQATYGTDTQYF TRBJ2-3 TRBV25-1 NA few
TGCAGTGCTAGAGTAAGGCCAGGGGGTAACTATGGCTACACCTTC CSARVRPGGNYGYTF TRBJ1-2 TRBV20-1 TRBD1 few
TGTGCCAGCAGCTTCTCCGGGCCTGCAGGTGATGAGCAGTTCTTC CASSFSGPAGDEQFF TRBJ2-1 TRBV7-3 NA many
TGTGCCAGCAGAGAAACCGGGACTAGCGTAGGCAATGAGCAGTTCTTC CASRETGTSVGNEQFF TRBJ2-1 TRBV7-9 TRBD2 few
TGTGCCAGCAGCCCCGGGGAGGCGTTGAACACCGGGGAGCTGTTTTTT CASSPGEALNTGELFF TRBJ2-2 TRBV7-9 NA many
TGCGCCAGCAGCCAAGCGAGCTCTGGGGCCAACGTCCTGACTTTC CASSQASSGANVLTF TRBJ2-6 TRBV4-1 NA many
TGTGCCAGCAGCTTAAACTATAACTATGAGCAGTTCTTC CASSLNYNYEQFF TRBJ2-1 TRBV7-2 NA many
TGTGCCAGCAGCGTACGACAGGACAACACTGAAGCTTTCTTT CASSVRQDNTEAFF TRBJ1-1 TRBV9 NA many
TGTGCCAGCAGCAATTACCGGGACAGTGAAGCTTTCTTT CASSNYRDSEAFF TRBJ1-1 TRBV7-2 TRBD1 few
TGTGCCAGCAATCCGGGACTAGCGGGCCAGGGTGGCACAGATACGCAGTATTTT CASNPGLAGQGGTDTQYF TRBJ2-3 TRBV6-6 TRBD2 many
TGTGCCAGCAGAGCGAGGACTAGCGGGGGCGGGTACAATGAGCAGTTCTTC CASRARTSGGGYNEQFF TRBJ2-1 TRBV7-9 TRBD2 many
TGTGCCAGCAGCTTAGCGGCCGATGGGGCCAACGTCCTGACTTTC CASSLAADGANVLTF TRBJ2-6 TRBV7-2 NA many
TGTGCCAGCAAACTAGCGGGAGGAGGTGGAGATACGCAGTATTTT CASKLAGGGGDTQYF TRBJ2-3 TRBV6-1 TRBD2 NA
TGTGCCAGCAGAACCGGGACAGTCCAAAACACTGAAGCTTTCTTT CASRTGTVQNTEAFF TRBJ1-1 TRBV27 TRBD1 few
TGTGCCAGCAGCTTAACGGAAAAACTGTTTTTT CASSLTEKLFF TRBJ1-4 TRBV7-9 NA many
TGTGCCAGCAGTTTTGGTACACAGGGGTCCCAAGAGACCCAGTACTTC CASSFGTQGSQETQYF TRBJ2-5 TRBV12-3/TRBV12-4 TRBD1 many
TGTGCCAGCAGTCAAGGAGTGAGTGGCTACACCTTC CASSQGVSGYTF TRBJ1-2 TRBV12-3/TRBV12-4 NA NA
TGTGCCAGCAGTCGCGTCCTAGCGGGGGGACGTGGTAAGCAGTTCTTC CASSRVLAGGRGKQFF TRBJ2-1 TRBV14 TRBD2 few
TGCGCCAGCAGCTTGACAGGGGTCAACGGTCAGCCCCAGCATTTT CASSLTGVNGQPQHF TRBJ1-5 TRBV5-1 TRBD1 many